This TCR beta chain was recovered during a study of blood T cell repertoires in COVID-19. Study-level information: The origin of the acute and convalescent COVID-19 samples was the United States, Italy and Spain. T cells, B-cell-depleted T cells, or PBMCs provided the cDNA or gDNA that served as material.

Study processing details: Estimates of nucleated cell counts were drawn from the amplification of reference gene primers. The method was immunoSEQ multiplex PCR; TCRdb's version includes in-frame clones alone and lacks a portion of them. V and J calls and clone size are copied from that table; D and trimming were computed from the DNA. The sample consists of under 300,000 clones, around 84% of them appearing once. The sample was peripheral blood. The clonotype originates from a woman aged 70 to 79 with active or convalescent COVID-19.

In DNA form, the CDR3 reads TGTGCCACCAGCAGAGCCCTAGGAGGGGATGAGCAGTTCTTC. Translation: CATSRALGGDEQFF. The V and J genes are TRBV15 and TRBJ2-1, with a possible D match to TRBD2 (6 bases). The ends were cut back, 1 base at V and 8 bases at J, with 12 bases in the middle. Germline CDR1 reads LNHNV; CDR2 reads YYDKDF (reference sequence). The CDR3 spans 14 residues. Drawing the rest from reference TRBV15 and TRBJ2-1, the complete variable domain is DAMVIQNPRYQVTQFGKPVTLSCSQTLNHNVMYWYQQKSSQAPKLLFHYYDKDFNNEADTPDNFQSRRPNTSFCFLDIRSPGLGDTAMYLCATSRALGGDEQFFGPGTRLTVL.